Sequencing of this TCR beta chain was carried out in a study of cytomegalovirus exposure and HLA in healthy donors. General observations from the study: With later analysis, a missense DCLRE1C variant became linked to TCR beta V- and J-gene trimming. Excluded were some V segments that proved indistinguishable, including TRBV6-2 and TRBV6-3.

This clone was recorded once. The antigen is undetermined. It was with 60 Vbeta and 13 Jbeta primers that the PCR ran. Generated by immunoSEQ multiplex PCR, the TCRdb table keeps only in-frame clones and is missing some. The sample comprises about 200,000 clones, 79% of which are singletons, and under 2% rests with the top ten. Germline values: CDR1 SGHVS, CDR2 FQNEAQ. The CDR3 has 16 residues. Trimming took 0 bases from V and 3 from J; bases not matched to a gene: 5. The genes are TRBV7-8 and TRBJ2-5, with 9 bases matching TRBD2. The sequence was obtained from a girl aged 5-17 years in good health and CMV-seropositive. Sequenced input: PBMCs. The CDR3 coding sequence is TGTGCCAGCAGCTTAGCGAGGCTAGCGGGGAAAGAGACCCAGTACTTC. Translated: CASSLARLAGKETQYF.